Below, 27 T cell receptor beta chains from the same sample are listed, as sequenced in a study of CD8+ T cells in alopecia areata. RNA, once extracted, was reverse transcribed into cDNA for use as the sequencing template. Data came from immunoSEQ multiplex PCR; TCRdb stores just in-frame clones and leaves some out. The table shows fewer than 200,000 clones, with about three fifths occurring only once. The treatment: oral pan-JAK inhibitor, 5-10 mg twice daily. Sequencing was performed on CD4+ T cells sorted from blood, taken at approximately week 56, from a patient treated with tofacitinib. The receptors were gathered from a human donor with alopecia areata.

The chain employs TRBV9 and TRBJ1-6; 10 bases agree with TRBD1. The germline V gene has CDR1 SGDLS and CDR2 YYNGEE. Trimming took 0 bases from V and 12 from J; bases not matched to a gene: 3. This CDR3 region has 14 residues. The CDR3 loop reads CASSVGRTGGPLHF. The CDR3 region has the DNA TGTGCCAGCAGCGTAGGCCGGACAGGGGGACCCCTCCACTTT.

This clone was picked up a small number of times. The genes are TRBV29-1 and TRBJ1-6; weak D call: TRBD1 (5 bases). The CDR3 length is 14 residues. The germline V and J ends were trimmed by 5 bases and 6 bases, with 14 bases remaining between them. Germline CDR1 SQVTM, CDR2 ANQGSEA. The CDR3 protein is CSVSIGATNSPLHF. CDR3 bases: TGCAGCGTTTCTATCGGGGCCACTAATTCACCCCTCCACTTT.

V and J are TRBV15 and TRBJ1-5, with D hard to call. The CDR3 covers 15 residues. V was pared by 1 base and J by 9 bases, with 16 bases between. CDR1 is LNHNV and CDR2 is YYDKDF in the germline V gene (reference sequence). This chain's CDR3 is CATSRVGPSGWPQHF. The DNA for the CDR3 is TGTGCCACCAGCAGAGTGGGCCCCTCCGGGTGGCCCCAGCATTTT.

This CDR3 is CATTRTRELGYEQYF. In DNA form, the CDR3 reads TGTGCCACCACGAGAACGAGAGAACTGGGCTACGAGCAGTACTTC. The chain links TRBV6-1 to TRBJ2-7; D gene unclear. V lost 10 bases to trimming and J lost 3 bases, with 22 bases between them. The CDR3 runs to 15 residues. CDR1 is MNHNS, CDR2 SASEGT, per germline.

The gene calls are TRBV5-4 and TRBJ1-1, with no clear D. The length of the CDR3 is 13 residues. Germline CDR1 is SGHNT and CDR2 is YYREEE (reference sequence). The germline V and J ends were trimmed by 3 bases and 0 bases, with 6 bases remaining between them. CDR3 nucleotide sequence: TGTGCCAGCAGCTCGGGCCTGAACACTGAAGCTTTCTTT. Amino acid sequence: CASSSGLNTEAFF.

The chain recombines TRBV6-5 with TRBJ2-7, with D perhaps matching TRBD1 or TRBD2 (5 bases each). The ends were cut back, 0 bases at V and 2 bases at J, with 14 bases in the middle. This CDR3 has 16 residues. In germline, CDR1 is MNHEY, CDR2 SVGAGI. As DNA, the CDR3 is TGTGCCAGCAGTTACTCCCAGGGAGTACCTACCTACGAGCAGTACTTC. Translating gives CASSYSQGVPTYEQYF.

J is TRBJ2-1 and V is TRBV5-1; 9 nucleotides line up with TRBD1. The CDR3 runs 15 residues. The germline CDR1 and CDR2 sequences are SGHRS and YFSETQ. V trimming: 4 bases; J trimming: 6 bases; junction bases outside the gene matches: 8. The CDR3 region has the DNA TGCGCCAGCAGCCTGGGGGACAGGGAATCCAATGAGCAGTTCTTC. Its protein is CASSLGDRESNEQFF.

The chain recombines TRBV7-9 with TRBJ2-7; maybe TRBD2 (5 bases). The germline gives CDR1 SEHNR, CDR2 FQNEAQ (reference sequence). V was pared by 1 base and J by 12 bases, with 13 bases between. CDR3 length: 12 amino acids. The CDR3 here is CASSLETGVRYF. The CDR3, as DNA: TGTGCCAGCAGCTTAGAGACCGGGGTGCGGTACTTC.

The genes are TRBV30 and TRBJ1-6; D call uncertain. The V end lost 2 bases, the J end lost 8 bases, and 10 bases lay between the germline ends. Germline V gene data show CDR1 as GTSNPN and CDR2 as SVGIG (reference sequence). The CDR3 covers 13 residues. CDR3 loop: CAWSWGEHSPLHF. In DNA, the CDR3 is TGTGCCTGGAGTTGGGGTGAGCATTCACCCCTCCACTTT.

The CDR3 spells CASSLGDRAYNEQFF. In DNA, the CDR3 is TGTGCCAGCAGCCTGGGGGACAGAGCCTACAATGAGCAGTTCTTC. The genes are TRBV14 and TRBJ2-1, with TRBD1 identical over 7 bases. Germline CDR1 SGHDN, CDR2 FVKESK. The CDR3 runs 15 residues. V lost 4 bases and J lost 2; bases outside the gene matches: 5.

The CDR3 protein is CASSYAGNYGYTF. CDR3 DNA: TGTGCCAGCAGTTACGCGGGTAACTATGGCTACACCTTC. The chain joins TRBV6-5 to TRBJ1-2; D is undetermined. The CDR3 runs to 13 residues. CDR1 is MNHEY, CDR2 SVGAGI, per germline. Trimming stripped 2 bases from V and 1 base from J, with 5 bases between.

Details on this clone: The sample has other DNA sequences that encode this CDR3 too. The chain couples TRBV9 to TRBJ1-1; D is perhaps TRBD1 (6 bases). Germline V CDR1 and CDR2: SGDLS, YYNGEE. The CDR3 is 13 residues long. Trimming pared 0 bases from V and 3 bases from J, leaving 6 bases between. DNA of the CDR3: TGTGCCAGCAGCGTAGACAGGGACACTGAAGCTTTCTTT. Protein: CASSVDRDTEAFF.

This CDR3 reads CASSWGAVSYEQYF. The CDR3 bases are TGTGCCAGCAGCTGGGGGGCTGTGTCCTACGAGCAGTACTTC. V gene TRBV7-9 combines with J gene TRBJ2-7; D possibly uses TRBD1 or TRBD2 (6 bases each). CDR1 is SEHNR and CDR2 is FQNEAQ in the germline V gene (reference sequence). This CDR3 is 14 amino acids long. The ends were cut back, 4 bases at V and 1 base at J, with 11 bases in the middle.

The chain employs TRBV5-1 and TRBJ2-2; a weak D match, TRBD1 (5 bases). The CDR3 has 15 amino acids. Germline loops: CDR1 SGHRS, CDR2 YFSETQ. Trimming stripped 0 bases from V and 4 bases from J, with 10 bases between. The CDR3 sequence: CASSLEVGATGELFF. CDR3 nucleotides: TGCGCCAGCAGCTTGGAAGTTGGGGCCACCGGGGAGCTGTTTTTT.

This clone was detected a few times. The V gene is TRBV30, the J gene TRBJ1-1, with 11 nucleotides matching TRBD1. Germline-derived CDR1 and CDR2 are GTSNPN and SVGIG (reference sequence). This CDR3 is 15 amino acids long. Unmatched junction bases numbered 6, after V lost 2 bases and J lost 4 bases. The CDR3 sequence is CAWSTLGTGGTEAFF. In DNA form, the CDR3 reads TGTGCCTGGAGTACACTCGGGACAGGGGGCACTGAAGCTTTCTTT.

The chain carries TRBV6-5 and TRBJ2-7, with unresolved D. From germline, CDR1 is MNHEY and CDR2 SVGAGI. V was cut by 0 bases and J by 1 base, with 10 bases left in between. The CDR3 is 15 amino acids. The CDR3 bases are TGTGCCAGCAGTTACTCCGTCCGGGTTTCCTACGAGCAGTACTTC. Translated: CASSYSVRVSYEQYF.

The chain combines TRBV7-8 with TRBJ2-7, with D tentatively TRBD1 or TRBD2 (5 bases each). V was pared by 4 bases and J by 3 bases, with 16 bases between. The CDR3 runs 15 residues. The germline V gene encodes CDR1 SGHVS and CDR2 FQNEAQ. This CDR3 reads CASSYARDRGYEQYF. The CDR3 DNA sequence: TGTGCCAGCAGCTACGCTCGGGACCGTGGCTACGAGCAGTACTTC.

The table lists this clone with a few counts. The rearrangement links TRBV10-3 to TRBJ2-5; D ambiguous. This CDR3 region has 11 residues. Germline V gives CDR1 ENHRY, CDR2 SYGVKD. V was shortened by 10 bases and J by 0 bases, with 6 bases between the two germline ends. The CDR3 reads CATSNQETQYF. CDR3 DNA: TGTGCCACATCGAACCAAGAGACCCAGTACTTC.

The chain joins TRBV5-6 to TRBJ2-7, with a possible D match to TRBD2 (5 bases). CDR1 is SGHDT, CDR2 YYEEEE, per germline. The CDR3 totals 15 residues. V lost 0 bases to trimming and J lost 5 bases, with 15 bases between them. CDR3 sequence (DNA): TGTGCCAGCAGCTTGGGCGGCCAGCTGGAGGACGAGCAGTACTTC. It is translated as CASSLGGQLEDEQYF.

The chain links TRBV6-5 to TRBJ1-1; no definite D call. CDR3 length equals 13 residues. The germline gives CDR1 MNHEY, CDR2 SVGAGI. V was trimmed by 5 bases and J by 8 bases, leaving 15 bases between them. The CDR3 DNA reads as TGTGCCAGCAGTCCCGGGCCACCCAAGGAAGCTTTCTTT. Translated, it gives CASSPGPPKEAFF.

V is TRBV23-1 and J is TRBJ2-7; the D is unclear. TRBV23-1 is assigned to the ORF class and has an uncertain function. V gave up 2 bases and J gave up 11 bases, with 7 bases separating them. The CDR3 length is 10 residues. CDR3: CASSQLVEYF. The DNA of the CDR3 is TGCGCCAGCAGTCAACTAGTGGAGTACTTC.

This rearrangement joins TRBV29-1 to TRBJ1-4; 7 positions agree with TRBD1. From germline, CDR1 is SQVTM and CDR2 ANQGSEA. Trimming at V came to 6 bases and at J to 8 bases, leaving 9 bases not matched to a gene. The CDR3 is 13 amino acids. The CDR3 nucleotides are TGCAGCGTCCCGACAGGGTCGGGCGAAAAACTGTTTTTT. It yields the protein CSVPTGSGEKLFF.

CDR3 residues: CASSLGQGQNSPLHF. The CDR3 DNA sequence: TGCGCCAGCAGCTTGGGTCAGGGTCAGAATTCACCCCTCCACTTT. The V gene is TRBV5-1, the J gene TRBJ1-6; TRBD1 might be the D (5 bases). Germline lookup yields CDR1 SGHRS and CDR2 YFSETQ. CDR3 length equals 15 residues. Trimming took 0 bases from V and 7 from J, leaving 11 bases between them.

The chain carries TRBV10-3 and TRBJ2-1; D may correspond to TRBD1 or TRBD2 (5 bases each). In germline, CDR1 is ENHRY, CDR2 SYGVKD. Trimming shortened V by 11 bases and J by 1 base, and 18 bases separated the two germline ends. The CDR3 loop spans 15 amino acids. The CDR3 reads CAAEARGRSYNEQFF. The CDR3 DNA reads TGTGCCGCCGAGGCACGGGGCAGATCCTACAATGAGCAGTTCTTC.

This chain uses TRBV25-1 with TRBJ2-1; D might be TRBD1 or TRBD2, each matching 6 bases. The V and J ends lost 4 bases and 5 bases respectively, with 12 bases between them. The V gene's germline CDR1 is MGHDK and CDR2 SYGVNS. The CDR3 spans 14 residues. CDR3 sequence (DNA): TGTGCCAGCAGTGGGGCAAGGGGGGACAATGAGCAGTTCTTC. Protein sequence: CASSGARGDNEQFF.

V usage is TRBV7-9 and J usage is TRBJ1-2; 9 bases line up with TRBD1. Losses at the gene ends were 1 base for V and 9 bases for J; bases not matched to a gene: 3. Germline V gene data show CDR1 as SEHNR and CDR2 as FQNEAQ (reference sequence). The CDR3 is 13 amino acids. The CDR3 DNA follows: TGTGCCAGCAGCTTAGATGGGACAGGGAGCTACACCTTC. It yields the protein CASSLDGTGSYTF.

The rearrangement uses TRBV5-6 and TRBJ1-1, with 8 bases aligning to TRBD1. Germline V gene sequence: CDR1 SGHDT, CDR2 YYEEEE. The CDR3 runs to 15 residues. V trimming: 3 bases; J trimming: 0 bases; junction bases outside the gene matches: 4. CDR3 bases: TGTGCCAGCAGCTCAGCGGGACAGGTGAACACTGAAGCTTTCTTT. This translates into CASSSAGQVNTEAFF.